The 5 T cell receptor beta chains below come from one sample, sequenced in a study of T cells after yellow fever vaccination. Each CDR3 protein gets one entry after TCRdb re-called the 5' RACE reads with MiXCR. The data hold over 250,000 distinct CDR3 sequences, with roughly 4.8% observed a single time. This sample comprised CD4+ T cells sorted from PBMCs, obtained on the day of the yellow fever booster vaccination. The receptors derive from a young man who received the YFV17D yellow fever vaccine.

This clonotype was counted at least ten times. The rearrangement joins TRBV6-2 or TRBV6-3 to TRBJ2-7; D is unclear. V lost 2 bases to trimming and J lost 4 bases, with 6 bases between them. CDR1 is MNHEY, CDR2 SVGEGT, per germline. The CDR3 runs 12 residues. The CDR3 is CASSYEDYEQYF. The CDR3 DNA follows: TGTGCCAGCAGTTACGAGGATTACGAGCAGTACTTC.

The V gene is TRBV3-1, the J gene TRBJ1-4; 7 bases align to TRBD1. Germline V gene sequence: CDR1 LGHDT, CDR2 YNNKEL (reference sequence). Trimming removed 4 bases from V and 5 bases from J; junction bases left unmatched: 4. The CDR3 spans 14 residues. This chain's CDR3 is CASSPTGANEKLFF. The CDR3 coding sequence is TGTGCCAGCAGCCCTACAGGGGCGAATGAAAAACTGTTTTTT.

Ten or more counts support this clonotype. The chain uses TRBV7-9 and TRBJ1-1; possible D gene TRBD1, 5 bases. CDR1 and CDR2 from the germline V gene are SEHNR and FQNEAQ (reference sequence). CDR3 size: 15 residues. Trimming took off 3 bases at V and 1 base at J, with 12 bases between the two ends. CDR3 DNA sequence: TGTGCCAGCAGCTTCTCGGGTAGGGGGAACACTGAAGCTTTCTTT. This encodes CASSFSGRGNTEAFF. Based on the CDR3 plus reference TRBV7-9 and TRBJ1-1, the full variable domain is DTGVSQNPRHKITKRGQNVTFRCDPISEHNRLYWYRQTLGQGPEFLTYFQNEAQLEKSRLLSDRFSAERPKGSFSTLEIQRTEQGDSAMYLCASSFSGRGNTEAFFGQGTRLTVV.

The sample holds many counts of this clonotype. The chain uses TRBV3-1 and TRBJ2-1, with TRBD2 matching over 11 bases. Trimming at V came to 4 bases and at J to 4 bases, leaving 6 bases not matched to a gene. In germline, CDR1 is LGHDT, CDR2 YNNKEL (reference sequence). CDR3 size: 16 residues. CDR3 region: CASSRLAGGRYNEQFF. CDR3 nucleotides: TGTGCCAGCAGCCGGCTAGCGGGGGGCCGATACAATGAGCAGTTCTTC.

The genes are TRBV7-9 and TRBJ1-6; no firm D call. The V end lost 5 bases, the J end lost 15 bases, and 11 bases lay between the germline ends. The germline CDR1 and CDR2 sequences are SEHNR and FQNEAQ (reference sequence). CDR3 size: 11 residues. The CDR3 bases are TGTGCCAGCAGCCACGACTTCCGCCTCCACTTT. Protein product: CASSHDFRLHF.